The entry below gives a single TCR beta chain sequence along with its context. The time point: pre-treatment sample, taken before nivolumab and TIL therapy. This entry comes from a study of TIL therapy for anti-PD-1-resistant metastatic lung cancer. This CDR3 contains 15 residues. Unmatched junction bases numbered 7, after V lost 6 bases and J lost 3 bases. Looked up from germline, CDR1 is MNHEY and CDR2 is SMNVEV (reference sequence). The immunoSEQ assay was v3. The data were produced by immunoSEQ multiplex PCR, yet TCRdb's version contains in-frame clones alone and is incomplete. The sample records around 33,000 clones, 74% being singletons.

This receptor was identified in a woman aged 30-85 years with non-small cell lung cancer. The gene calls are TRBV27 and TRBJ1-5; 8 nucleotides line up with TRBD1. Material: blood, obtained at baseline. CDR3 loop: CASSPRGRNNQPQHF. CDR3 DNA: TGTGCCAGCAGCCCCAGGGGGCGTAACAATCAGCCCCAGCATTTT.